Presented here are 9 T cell receptor beta chains from one specimen sequenced in a study of T cells in Graves' hyperthyroidism and ophthalmopathy. TCR beta CDR3 regions were amplified from RNA transcripts. RT-PCR in the first round (using the HTBI primer set) targeted the TCR CDR3. TCRdb reprocessed the multiplex PCR reads with MiXCR, giving one entry per CDR3 protein. The sample shows about 500,000 distinct CDR3 sequences, approximately 16% of them seen only once. The sample was blood. Receptor source: a woman between 25 and 40 years old with Graves' ophthalmopathy.

This clonotype occurred many times. The chain uses TRBV6-2 or TRBV6-3 and TRBJ2-1, with a possible D match to TRBD1 (5 bases). V lost 0 bases and J lost 1, with 7 bases in between. From germline, CDR1 is MNHEY and CDR2 SVGEGT. The CDR3 runs 15 residues. The CDR3 nucleotides are TGTGCCAGCAGTTACTCAGGGGTGTCCTACAATGAGCAGTTCTTC. Translated, it gives CASSYSGVSYNEQFF.

This clonotype was seen at least ten times. The CDR3 coding sequence is TGCAGCTTTTTATCCGGGAATAATGAGCAGTTCTTC. As protein: CSFLSGNNEQFF. J is TRBJ2-1 and V is TRBV20-1; tentatively, D is TRBD2 (5 bases). The CDR3 consists of 12 residues. Germline V gives CDR1 DFQATT, CDR2 SNEGSKA (reference sequence).

There are a few counts of this clonotype. V usage is TRBV5-5 and J usage is TRBJ2-3, with unresolved D. The CDR3 is made up of 15 amino acids. CDR1 is SGHKS, CDR2 YYEKEE, per germline (reference sequence). V gave up 4 bases and J gave up 8 bases, with 20 bases separating them. The CDR3 spells CASSPIETIVGTQYF. In DNA form, the CDR3 reads TGTGCCAGCAGCCCGATAGAGACGATCGTGGGTACGCAGTATTTT.

Only a few counts were recorded for this clonotype. The rearrangement uses TRBV29-1 and TRBJ2-7; TRBD2 agrees at 11 bases. Germline assignment: CDR1 SQVTM and CDR2 ANQGSEA. V trimming: 1 base; J trimming: 7 bases; junction bases outside the gene matches: 12. CDR3 length equals 16 residues. CDR3 in amino acids: CSVEGVAGGPDLEQYF. CDR3 sequence (DNA): TGCAGCGTTGAAGGGGTAGCGGGAGGGCCTGATTTGGAGCAGTACTTC.

This clonotype was recorded a few times. The gene calls are TRBV11-3 and TRBJ2-2; 8 nucleotides align to TRBD1. Germline loops: CDR1 SGHNT, CDR2 YENEEA. Germline trimming cut 5 bases from V and 4 bases from J; bases unmatched to any gene: 9. This CDR3 is 16 amino acids long. CDR3 loop: CASSVTGGLITGELFF. Written as DNA, the CDR3 is TGTGCCAGCAGCGTTACAGGGGGATTGATCACCGGGGAGCTGTTTTTT.

This clonotype occurred many times. This rearrangement joins TRBV5-1 to TRBJ2-7, with D possibly being TRBD2 (5 bases). CDR3 length: 13 amino acids. V lost 0 bases and J 5 bases, leaving 9 bases between the germline ends. Germline V CDR1 and CDR2: SGHRS, YFSETQ. The CDR3 DNA sequence: TGCGCCAGCAGCTTGGGAGGGAGCGACGAGCAGTACTTC. Amino acid sequence: CASSLGGSDEQYF.

Only a few counts were recorded for this clonotype. The CDR3 nucleotides read TGCGCCAGCAGCCAAGATCGGGTGGGACTCACCTACAATGAGCAGTTCTTC. It is translated as CASSQDRVGLTYNEQFF. The V call is TRBV4-3, the J call TRBJ2-1, with D possibly matching TRBD2 (6 bases). This CDR3 is built from 17 residues. Germline CDR1 LGHNA, CDR2 YSLEER. Trimming removed 0 bases from V and 2 bases from J, with 14 bases in between.

Many counts were recorded for this clonotype. This rearrangement joins TRBV6-2 or TRBV6-3 to TRBJ2-1, with TRBD1 matching 10 bases. Trimming took 4 bases from V and 0 from J; bases not matched to a gene: 0. Germline V gives CDR1 MNHEY, CDR2 SVGEGT. The CDR3 is made up of 15 amino acids. This chain's CDR3 is CASSWTGGSYNEQFF. The CDR3 DNA is TGTGCCAGCAGTTGGACAGGGGGCTCCTACAATGAGCAGTTCTTC.

CDR3 sequence: CASSSSGDTEAFF. In DNA form, the CDR3 reads TGTGCCAGCAGCTCAAGCGGGGACACTGAAGCTTTCTTT. This rearrangement joins TRBV6-1 to TRBJ1-1; D remains ambiguous. Germline lookup yields CDR1 MNHNS and CDR2 SASEGT. V dropped 6 bases and J dropped 3 bases, with 11 bases sitting between them. This CDR3 region has 13 residues.